This entry lists 29 T cell receptor beta chains sequenced from one sample in a study of Graves' ophthalmopathy and Graves' hyperthyroidism (dated by TCRdb to the late 2010s). Reads for this sample came from an Illumina HiSeq 2000. TCR beta CDR3 regions were amplified from RNA transcripts for repertoire sequencing. The first round of RT-PCR was done with HTBI primers and the Qiagen OneStep RT-PCR kit, and was followed by a second round of multiplex PCR, then size selection and purification. TCRdb cleaned the public reads at Q25 with fastp, built clones with MiXCR and kept in-frame beta chains. Rows are combined by CDR3 protein, so each entry shows the most common genes and DNA. The sample records about 220,000 distinct CDR3 sequences, about 22% of which are singletons. The ten most abundant clones make up roughly 42% of the sample. Material for sequencing was peripheral blood. These receptors were obtained from a woman in her 50s with Graves' ophthalmopathy. Donor details come from another sample of the same person, matched by shared clones.

The chain joins TRBV7-2 to TRBJ2-5; TRBD2 matches at 10 bases. The CDR3 contains 15 residues. Germline trimming cut 2 bases from V and 4 bases from J; bases unmatched to any gene: 4. Looked up from germline, CDR1 is SGHTA and CDR2 is FQGNSA. CDR3 loop: CASSLSSGGRETQYF. CDR3 DNA sequence: TGTGCCAGCAGCTTATCTAGCGGGGGACGAGAGACCCAGTACTTC.

In this sample, this clonotype turned up once. The rearrangement joins TRBV27 to TRBJ2-2, with D perhaps TRBD2 (6 bases). Trimming removed 6 bases from V and 8 bases from J, with 16 bases in between. The germline CDR1 and CDR2 sequences are MNHEY and SMNVEV (reference sequence). The CDR3 runs to 14 residues. The CDR3: CASSPAGGEGELFF. The CDR3 coding sequence is TGTGCCAGCAGCCCAGCGGGTGGGGAGGGGGAGCTGTTTTTT.

The chain employs TRBV28 and TRBJ2-7, with a tentative D call TRBD2 (7 bases). CDR1 and CDR2 (germline): MDHEN, SYDVKM. This CDR3 comprises 15 residues. V shed 5 bases and J shed 2 bases, with 16 bases lying between them. The CDR3 DNA follows: TGTGCCAGCAGTGCCCAACAGGGAGGGGCCTACGAGCAGTACTTC. It codes for CASSAQQGGAYEQYF.

This clonotype occurred many times. One junction end disagrees with the germline gene, perhaps due to a read error. The V call is TRBV5-1, the J call TRBJ1-1, with 8 bases identical to TRBD1. This CDR3 has 14 amino acids. Germline CDR1 is SGHRS and CDR2 is YFSETQ. CDR3 nucleotides: TGTGCCAGCAGCTCCGGGACAGGGAACACTGAAGCTTTCTTT. The encoded protein is CASSSGTGNTEAFF.

This clonotype turned up a few times. The chain carries TRBV7-9 and TRBJ2-5, with D possibly being TRBD1 (5 bases). The CDR3 covers 15 residues. Trimming removed 6 bases at V and 4 bases at J, with 18 bases between. Germline V gives CDR1 SEHNR, CDR2 FQNEAQ (reference sequence). The CDR3 DNA sequence: TGTGCCAGCAGTCGTGGGGCAGGTACCATAGAGACCCAGTACTTC. Translation: CASSRGAGTIETQYF.

In its sample, this clonotype was seen many times. The CDR3 loop is CASSYTSGSLYEQYF. The CDR3 coding sequence is TGTGCCAGCAGTTACACTAGCGGGAGCCTTTACGAGCAGTACTTC. The rearrangement joins TRBV5-4 to TRBJ2-7, with TRBD2 matching 11 bases. The CDR3 is 15 amino acids. Looked up from germline, CDR1 is SGHNT and CDR2 is YYREEE (reference sequence). J lost 4 bases, V lost 5 bases, and 8 bases had no gene match.

This clonotype was seen ten or more times. V is TRBV6-2 or TRBV6-3 and J is TRBJ2-7; 8 bases align to TRBD1. The CDR3 totals 19 residues. CDR1 and CDR2 from the germline V gene are MNHEY and SVGEGT. V was pared by 6 bases and J by 7 bases, with 26 bases of the junction left unmatched. This CDR3 is CASRSNQGAMAGWAMEQYF. The CDR3, as DNA: TGTGCCAGCAGATCCAACCAGGGGGCTATGGCAGGCTGGGCTATGGAGCAGTACTTC.

The CDR3 coding sequence is TGTGCCAGCGGACAGGGCCTGAACACTGAAGCTTTCTTT. It codes for CASGQGLNTEAFF. This rearrangement joins TRBV11-2 to TRBJ1-1; 8 nucleotides align to TRBD1. CDR1 and CDR2 from the germline V gene are SGHAT and FQNNGV. V gave up 8 bases and J gave up 0 bases; unmatched junction bases: 2. The CDR3 has 13 amino acids.

V usage is TRBV7-2 and J usage is TRBJ2-5; D remains ambiguous. The CDR3 has 14 amino acids. CDR1 and CDR2 (germline): SGHTA, FQGNSA. The V end lost 6 bases, the J end lost 2 bases, and 13 bases lay between the germline ends. CDR3 DNA: TGTGCCAGCAGTCCACTACCTGGTCAAGAGACCCAGTACTTC. Translating gives CASSPLPGQETQYF.

This clonotype was seen ten or more times. The chain recombines TRBV30 with TRBJ2-2, with TRBD2 matching 14 bases. V lost 3 bases and J lost 6; bases outside the gene matches: 6. CDR1 GTSNPN and CDR2 SVGIG come from the germline V gene (reference sequence). CDR3 length equals 16 residues. DNA for the CDR3: TGTGCCTGGAGCACGGGACTAGCGGGAGTAGCCGGGGAGCTGTTTTTT. Translating it yields CAWSTGLAGVAGELFF.

In its sample, this clonotype was seen a few times. This could be a read error, since a much larger clone is one nucleotide away. The V gene is TRBV6-2 or TRBV6-3, the J gene TRBJ2-7; D remains ambiguous. Per germline, CDR1 MNHEY and CDR2 SVGEGT. V lost 2 bases and J lost 5, with 4 bases in between. This CDR3 region has 11 residues. DNA of the CDR3: TGTGCCAGCAGTTACGTGGACGAGCAGTACTTC. It translates to CASSYVDEQYF.

The sample holds many counts of this clonotype. The chain carries TRBV25-1 and TRBJ1-1; D not resolved. Trimming took off 6 bases at V and 1 base at J, with 9 bases between the two ends. The CDR3 spans 13 residues. Germline CDR1 and CDR2: MGHDK and SYGVNS. CDR3 in DNA: TGTGCCAGCAGACGAAGTGGGAACACTGAAGCTTTCTTT. It yields the protein CASRRSGNTEAFF.

This clonotype was counted many times. V usage is TRBV7-2 and J usage is TRBJ2-7; D may match TRBD1 or TRBD2 (5 bases each). V was shortened by 4 bases and J by 6 bases, with 19 bases between the two germline ends. The germline gives CDR1 SGHTA, CDR2 FQGNSA. The CDR3 has 15 residues. Here the CDR3 reads CASSYSGPQIPEQYF. DNA of the CDR3: TGTGCCAGCAGCTACTCGGGACCCCAAATACCCGAGCAGTACTTC.

The rearrangement links TRBV3-1 to TRBJ2-6, with D possibly matching TRBD2 (6 bases). The CDR3 runs 14 residues. Germline assignment: CDR1 LGHDT and CDR2 YNNKEL (reference sequence). The CDR3 nucleotides read TGTGGCACGGGAGTTGGGTCTGGGGCCAACGTCCTGACTTTC. It codes for CGTGVGSGANVLTF. Based on the CDR3 plus reference TRBV3-1 and TRBJ2-6, the full variable domain is DTAVSQTPKYLVTQMGNDKSIKCEQNLGHDTMYWYKQDSKKFLKIMFSYNNKELIINETVPNRFSPKSPDKAHLNLHINSLELGDSAVYFCGTGVGSGANVLTFGAGSRLTVL.

The rearrangement joins TRBV12-3 or TRBV12-4 to TRBJ2-3; D is unclear. V was shortened by 7 bases and J by 4 bases, with 21 bases between the two germline ends. The CDR3 contains 16 residues. CDR3 nucleotide sequence: TGTGCCAGCAACTTTTTTCCCCTGTCGCTCTCAGATACGCAGTATTTT. It specifies CASNFFPLSLSDTQYF.

This clonotype was picked up many times. V is TRBV24-1 and J is TRBJ2-7; the match to TRBD2 covers 11 bases. Germline trimming cut 5 bases from V and 2 bases from J; bases unmatched to any gene: 4. This CDR3 region has 15 residues. In germline, CDR1 is KGHDR, CDR2 SFDVKD. The CDR3 region has the DNA TGTGCCACCAGTGGAGGGACTAGCGGTGCCTACGAGCAGTACTTC. Translated, it gives CATSGGTSGAYEQYF.

In its sample, this clonotype was seen many times. The chain employs TRBV24-1 and TRBJ1-5; a weak D match, TRBD1 (5 bases). Trimming removed 4 bases at V and 4 bases at J, with 16 bases between. The CDR3 has 16 amino acids. Germline assignment: CDR1 KGHDR and CDR2 SFDVKD. The CDR3 DNA reads TGTGCCACCAGTGAGCCATGGGGGGGTTGTAATCAGCCCCAGCATTTT. Protein sequence: CATSEPWGGCNQPQHF.

This clonotype was detected many times. The genes are TRBV5-4 and TRBJ1-6; D not certain. CDR3 length equals 15 residues. V gave up 4 bases and J gave up 6 bases, with 14 bases separating them. Germline V lookup: CDR1 SGHNT, CDR2 YYREEE (reference sequence). The CDR3 spells CASSTTGSSNSPLHF. CDR3 nucleotide sequence: TGTGCCAGCAGCACTACGGGTTCCAGTAATTCACCCCTCCACTTT.

V usage is TRBV11-1 and J usage is TRBJ2-1, with D perhaps assigned TRBD1 or TRBD2 (5 bases each). The V and J ends lost 3 bases and 7 bases respectively, with 13 bases between them. The germline V gene encodes CDR1 SGHAT and CDR2 FQDESV (reference sequence). The CDR3 has 14 residues. This CDR3 reads CASSFSGSRNEQFF. DNA for the CDR3: TGTGCCAGCAGCTTTTCAGGGAGTAGGAATGAGCAGTTCTTC.

This clonotype appeared many times. The chain has TRBV4-2 and TRBJ1-1; D is perhaps TRBD1 (5 bases). With 1 base removed from V and 1 base from J, the gap between germline ends came to 10 bases. CDR1 LGHNA and CDR2 YNFKEQ come from the germline V gene. CDR3 size: 15 residues. In DNA, the CDR3 is TGTGCCAGCAGCCAAGGGGATGGGACGAACACTGAAGCTTTCTTT. Translating it yields CASSQGDGTNTEAFF.

V is TRBV19 and J is TRBJ1-1; TRBD1 is a possible D gene (5 bases). V lost 7 bases and J 4 bases, leaving 13 bases between the germline ends. This CDR3 contains 13 residues. The germline CDR1 and CDR2 sequences are LNHDA and SQIVND (reference sequence). CDR3: CASTLRGSTEAFF. The CDR3 nucleotides are TGTGCCAGTACCCTTCGGGGGTCCACTGAAGCTTTCTTT.

This clonotype was seen many times. This chain links TRBV19 with TRBJ1-5, with 7 bases aligning to TRBD1. V was pared by 5 bases and J by 0 bases, with 10 bases of the junction left unmatched. The CDR3 spans 17 residues. Germline V gene lookup returns CDR1 LNHDA and CDR2 SQIVND (reference sequence). In DNA form, the CDR3 reads TGTGCCAGTAGTGCAGACAGGGCCCGCGGTAGCAATCAGCCCCAGCATTTT. Translation gives CASSADRARGSNQPQHF.

Ten or more counts support this clonotype. J is TRBJ1-3 and V is TRBV2; weak D call: TRBD1 (6 bases). Trimming cost V 5 bases and J 4 bases, with 12 bases left between them. Germline V lookup: CDR1 SNHLY, CDR2 FYNNEI. The CDR3 sequence is 14 residues long. The CDR3 region has the DNA TGTGCCAGCAGTTCCACAGGGATGGGAAACACCATATATTTT. Protein sequence: CASSSTGMGNTIYF.

This clonotype was seen more than once but under ten times. This rearrangement joins TRBV5-1 to TRBJ2-7; 9 bases are a match to TRBD2. Losses at the gene ends were 4 bases for V and 3 bases for J; bases not matched to a gene: 5. This CDR3 has 14 amino acids. From germline, CDR1 is SGHRS and CDR2 YFSETQ. In DNA, the CDR3 is TGCGCCAGCAGCGTGGGACTAGCCTTCTACGAGCAGTACTTC. This encodes CASSVGLAFYEQYF.

This clonotype has a count of ten or more. The genes are TRBV6-1 and TRBJ1-5; 9 bases map to TRBD1. Germline CDR1 is MNHNS and CDR2 is SASEGT. The CDR3 covers 12 residues. Trimming cost V 10 bases and J 8 bases; bases outside gene matches: 6. The CDR3 nucleotides read TGTGCCACCGAGGGGACAGGGAAGCCCCAGCATTTT. Translation gives CATEGTGKPQHF.

This clonotype was seen many times. This sequence joins TRBV6-2 or TRBV6-3 and TRBJ2-2; D possibly corresponds to TRBD1 (5 bases). There are 13 residues in the CDR3. CDR1 and CDR2 from the germline V gene are MNHEY and SVGEGT. Trimming left V 11 bases short and J 3 bases short, with 13 bases between. The chain's CDR3 is CACQGTYTGELFF. CDR3 DNA sequence: TGTGCCTGCCAGGGAACTTACACCGGGGAGCTGTTTTTT.

Only a few counts were recorded for this clonotype. Given a much more abundant clone one base away, this may be a read error. The chain uses TRBV2 and TRBJ1-6; 7 nucleotides line up with TRBD1. Looked up from germline, CDR1 is SNHLY and CDR2 is FYNNEI. This CDR3 has 15 residues. The CDR3 sequence: CSSSRSGTANSPLHF. The CDR3, as DNA: TGTTCCAGCAGTCGTTCCGGGACAGCCAATTCACCCCTCCACTTT.

At least ten counts were recorded for this clonotype. The V and J genes are TRBV7-3 and TRBJ2-7; a weak D match, TRBD2 (6 bases). The V end lost 6 bases, the J end lost 7 bases, and 31 bases lay between the germline ends. Germline V gene sequence: CDR1 SGHTA, CDR2 FQGTGA. The CDR3 is 18 residues long. CDR3 sequence reads: CASSSFRSRRELEGEQYF. DNA of the CDR3: TGTGCCAGCAGTTCCTTTCGGAGTAGGCGGGAACTTGAGGGGGAGCAGTACTTC.

Notes on this clonotype: A read error may be the cause here, since a much bigger clone is one base away. The V call is TRBV11-2, the J call TRBJ2-2; D not resolved. The germline gives CDR1 SGHAT, CDR2 FQNNGV. Trimming removed 4 bases at V and 6 bases at J, with 6 bases between. The CDR3 has 12 residues. CDR3 protein: CASSSPSGELFF. In DNA, the CDR3 is TGTGCCAGCAGCTCCCCTTCCGGGGAGCTGTTTTTT. Supplemented by reference TRBV11-2 and TRBJ2-2, the full variable domain reads EAGVAQSPRYKIIEKRQSVAFWCNPISGHATLYWYQQILGQGPKLLIQFQNNGVVDDSQLPKDRFSAERLKGVDSTLKIQPAKLEDSAVYLCASSSPSGELFFGEGSRLTVL.